This T cell receptor (beta chain) was documented in a study of blood T cell repertoires in COVID-19. The CDR3 length is 18 residues. The V gene's germline CDR1 is WNHNN and CDR2 SYGVQD (reference sequence). V lost 6 bases, J lost 2 bases, and 10 bases stayed unmatched. TCRdb's table, derived via immunoSEQ multiplex PCR, lists solely in-frame clones and lacks some. This table holds around 100,000 clones, approximately 87% found once. The chain is built from TRBV10-1 and TRBJ2-1, with TRBD2 identical over 13 bases. The source material was peripheral blood. The TCR comes from a human donor with acute or convalescent COVID-19. The donor label of this sample is uncertain. CDR3 nucleotides: TGCGCCAGCAGCGCCGGACTAGCGGGGGTCACGACCTACAATGAGCAGTTCTTC. It codes for CASSAGLAGVTTYNEQFF.